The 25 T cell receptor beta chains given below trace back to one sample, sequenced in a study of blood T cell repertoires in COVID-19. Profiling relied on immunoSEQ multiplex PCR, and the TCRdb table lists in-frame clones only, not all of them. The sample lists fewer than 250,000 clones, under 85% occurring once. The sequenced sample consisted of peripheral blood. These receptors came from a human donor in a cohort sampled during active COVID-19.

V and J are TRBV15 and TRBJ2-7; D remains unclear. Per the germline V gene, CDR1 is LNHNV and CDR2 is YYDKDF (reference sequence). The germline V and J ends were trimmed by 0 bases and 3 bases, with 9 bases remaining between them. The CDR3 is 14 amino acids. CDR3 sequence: CATSRDMADYEQYF. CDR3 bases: TGTGCCACCAGCAGAGATATGGCCGACTACGAGCAGTACTTC.

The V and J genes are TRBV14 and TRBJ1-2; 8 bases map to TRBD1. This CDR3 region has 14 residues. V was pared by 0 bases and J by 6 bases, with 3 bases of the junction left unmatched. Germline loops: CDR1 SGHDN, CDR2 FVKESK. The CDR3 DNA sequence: TGTGCCAGCAGCCAAGATCCAGGGGGCAATGGCTACACCTTC. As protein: CASSQDPGGNGYTF.

The DNA for the CDR3 is TGTGCCAGCAGTATTACTCAGGGAACGCCCTACGAGCAGTACTTC. Protein product: CASSITQGTPYEQYF. The chain links TRBV6-5 to TRBJ2-7, with D maybe TRBD1 (5 bases). Trimming stripped 5 bases from V and 2 bases from J, with 16 bases between. Germline CDR1 is MNHEY and CDR2 is SVGAGI. CDR3 size: 15 residues.

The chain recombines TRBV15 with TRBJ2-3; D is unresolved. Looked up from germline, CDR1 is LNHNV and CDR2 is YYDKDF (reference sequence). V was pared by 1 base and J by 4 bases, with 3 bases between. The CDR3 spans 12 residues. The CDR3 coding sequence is TGTGCCACCAGCAGAGCGTCAGATACGCAGTATTTT. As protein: CATSRASDTQYF.

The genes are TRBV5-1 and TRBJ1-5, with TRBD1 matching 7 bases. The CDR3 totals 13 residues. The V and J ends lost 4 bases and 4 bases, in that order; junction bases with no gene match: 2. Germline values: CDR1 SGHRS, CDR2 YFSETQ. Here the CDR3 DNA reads TGCGCCAGCAGCGCGGACAGGAATCAGCCCCAGCATTTT. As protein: CASSADRNQPQHF. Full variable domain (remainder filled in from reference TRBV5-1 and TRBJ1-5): KAGVTQTPRYLIKTRGQQVTLSCSPISGHRSVSWYQQTPGQGLQFLFEYFSETQRNKGNFPGRFSGRQFSNSRSEMNVSTLELGDSALYLCASSADRNQPQHFGDGTRLSIL.

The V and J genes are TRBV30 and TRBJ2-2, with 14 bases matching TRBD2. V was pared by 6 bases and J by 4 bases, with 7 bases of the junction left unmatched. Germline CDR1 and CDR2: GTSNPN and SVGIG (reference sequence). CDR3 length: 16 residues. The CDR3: CACTGTSGGVTGELFF. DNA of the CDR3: TGTGCCTGCACGGGGACTAGCGGGGGTGTCACCGGGGAGCTGTTTTTT. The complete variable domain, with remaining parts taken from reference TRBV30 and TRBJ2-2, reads SQTIHQWPATLVQPVGSPLSLECTVEGTSNPNLYWYRQAAGRGLQLLFYSVGIGQISSEVPQNLSASRPQDRQFILSSKKLLLSDSGFYLCACTGTSGGVTGELFFGEGSRLTVL.

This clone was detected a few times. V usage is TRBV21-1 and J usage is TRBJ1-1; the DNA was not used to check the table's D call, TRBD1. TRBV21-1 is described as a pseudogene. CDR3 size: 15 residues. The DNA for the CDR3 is TGTGCCAGCAGCAAGACAGTAACAATGAACACTGAAGCTTTCTTT. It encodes CASSKTVTMNTEAFF.

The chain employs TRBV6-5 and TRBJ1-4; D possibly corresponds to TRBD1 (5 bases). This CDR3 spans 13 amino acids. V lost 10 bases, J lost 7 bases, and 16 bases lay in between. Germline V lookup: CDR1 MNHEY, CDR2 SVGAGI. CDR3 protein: CATQPGSSEKLFF. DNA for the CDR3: TGTGCCACACAACCAGGGTCCTCTGAAAAACTGTTTTTT.

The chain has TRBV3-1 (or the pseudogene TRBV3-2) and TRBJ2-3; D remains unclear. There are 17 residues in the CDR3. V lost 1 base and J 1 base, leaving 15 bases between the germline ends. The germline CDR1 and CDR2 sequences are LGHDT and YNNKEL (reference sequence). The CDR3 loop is CASSQVGSGWGTDTQYF. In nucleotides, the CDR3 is TGTGCCAGCAGCCAAGTAGGCTCGGGTTGGGGCACAGATACGCAGTATTTT.

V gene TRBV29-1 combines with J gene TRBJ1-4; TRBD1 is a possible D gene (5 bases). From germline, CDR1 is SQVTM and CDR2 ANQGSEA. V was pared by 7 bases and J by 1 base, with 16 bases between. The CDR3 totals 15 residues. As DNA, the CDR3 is TGCAGCGCGGTCGGGCAGGGAGGAACTAATGAAAAACTGTTTTTT. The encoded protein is CSAVGQGGTNEKLFF.

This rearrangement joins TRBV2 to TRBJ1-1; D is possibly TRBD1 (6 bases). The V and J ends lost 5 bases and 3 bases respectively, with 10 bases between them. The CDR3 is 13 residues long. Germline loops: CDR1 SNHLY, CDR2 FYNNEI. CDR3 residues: CASSPGEHTEAFF. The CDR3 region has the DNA TGTGCCAGCAGTCCAGGGGAGCACACTGAAGCTTTCTTT.

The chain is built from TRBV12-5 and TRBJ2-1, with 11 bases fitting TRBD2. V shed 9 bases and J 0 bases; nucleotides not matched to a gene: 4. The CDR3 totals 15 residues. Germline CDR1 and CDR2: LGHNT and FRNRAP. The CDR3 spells CASATSGSSYNEQFF. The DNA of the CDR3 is TGTGCTAGCGCCACTAGCGGGAGCTCCTACAATGAGCAGTTCTTC.

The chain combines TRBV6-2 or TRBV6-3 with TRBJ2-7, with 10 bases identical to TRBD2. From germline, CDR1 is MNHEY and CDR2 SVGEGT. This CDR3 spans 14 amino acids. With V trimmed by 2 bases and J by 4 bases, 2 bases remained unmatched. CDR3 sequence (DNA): TGTGCCAGCAGTTACCCGGGACTAGCGTACGAGCAGTACTTC. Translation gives CASSYPGLAYEQYF.

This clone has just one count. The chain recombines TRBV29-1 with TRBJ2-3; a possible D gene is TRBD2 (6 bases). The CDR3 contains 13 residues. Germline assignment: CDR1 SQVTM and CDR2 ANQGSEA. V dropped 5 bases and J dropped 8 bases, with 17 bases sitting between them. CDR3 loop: CSVSLAGTGTQYF. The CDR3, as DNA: TGCAGCGTTTCCCTTGCGGGGACGGGTACGCAGTATTTT.

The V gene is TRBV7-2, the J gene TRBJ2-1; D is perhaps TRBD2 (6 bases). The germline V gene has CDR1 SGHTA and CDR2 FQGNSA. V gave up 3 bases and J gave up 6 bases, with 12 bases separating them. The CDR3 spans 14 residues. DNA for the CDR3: TGTGCCAGCAGCTTCCTTACAGCGGGCAATGAGCAGTTCTTC. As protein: CASSFLTAGNEQFF.

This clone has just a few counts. CDR3 nucleotides: TGTGCCAGCAGTCGGGACAGGGGAGCCTACGAGCAGTACTTC. This codes for CASSRDRGAYEQYF. This chain connects TRBV2 to TRBJ2-7, with 10 positions matching TRBD1. This CDR3 region has 14 residues. Germline CDR1 and CDR2: SNHLY and FYNNEI. V lost 5 bases, J lost 2 bases, and 3 bases stayed unmatched.

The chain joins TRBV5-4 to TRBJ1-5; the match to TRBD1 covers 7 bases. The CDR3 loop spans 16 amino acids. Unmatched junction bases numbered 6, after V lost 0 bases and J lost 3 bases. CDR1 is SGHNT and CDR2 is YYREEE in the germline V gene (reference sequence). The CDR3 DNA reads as TGTGCCAGCAGCTTGGGGGGGACAGTTCCCAATCAGCCCCAGCATTTT. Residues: CASSLGGTVPNQPQHF.

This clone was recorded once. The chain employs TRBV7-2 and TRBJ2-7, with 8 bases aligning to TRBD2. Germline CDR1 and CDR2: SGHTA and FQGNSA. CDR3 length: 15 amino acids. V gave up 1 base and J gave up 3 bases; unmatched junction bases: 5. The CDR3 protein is CASSLERGNHYEQYF. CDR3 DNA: TGTGCCAGCAGCTTAGAGCGGGGGAACCACTACGAGCAGTACTTC.

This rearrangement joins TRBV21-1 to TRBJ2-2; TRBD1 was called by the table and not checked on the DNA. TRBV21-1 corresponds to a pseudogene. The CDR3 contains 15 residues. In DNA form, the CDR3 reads TGTGCCAGCTCCCATGGGCAGGGGAACACCGGGGAGCTGTTTTTT. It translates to CASSHGQGNTGELFF.

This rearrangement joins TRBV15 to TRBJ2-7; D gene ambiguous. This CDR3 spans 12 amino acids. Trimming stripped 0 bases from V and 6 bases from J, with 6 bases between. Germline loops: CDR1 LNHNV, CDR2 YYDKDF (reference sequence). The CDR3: CATSRDQFEQYF. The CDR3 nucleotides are TGTGCCACCAGCAGAGACCAGTTCGAGCAGTACTTC.

In nucleotides, the CDR3 is TGTGCCAGCAGCTTGGGAGCCGGTGAACAAGAGACCCAGTACTTC. Its translation: CASSLGAGEQETQYF. The chain employs TRBV5-4 and TRBJ2-5; D gene uncertain. The CDR3 consists of 15 residues. Germline CDR1 and CDR2: SGHNT and YYREEE (reference sequence). Trimming cost V 0 bases and J 2 bases, with 11 bases left between them.

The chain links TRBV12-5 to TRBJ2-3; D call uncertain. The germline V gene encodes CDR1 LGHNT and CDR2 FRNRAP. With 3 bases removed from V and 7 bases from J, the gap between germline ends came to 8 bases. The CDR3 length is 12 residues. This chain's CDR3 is CASGLAFYTQYF. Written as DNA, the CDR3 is TGTGCTAGTGGTTTAGCGTTCTATACGCAGTATTTT.

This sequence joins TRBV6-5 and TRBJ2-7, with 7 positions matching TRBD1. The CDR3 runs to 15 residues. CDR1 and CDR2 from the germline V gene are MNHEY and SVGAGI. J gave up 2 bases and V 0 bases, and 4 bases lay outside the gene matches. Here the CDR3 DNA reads TGTGCCAGCAGTTACTCCGGGACAGTCCCCTACGAGCAGTACTTC. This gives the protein CASSYSGTVPYEQYF.

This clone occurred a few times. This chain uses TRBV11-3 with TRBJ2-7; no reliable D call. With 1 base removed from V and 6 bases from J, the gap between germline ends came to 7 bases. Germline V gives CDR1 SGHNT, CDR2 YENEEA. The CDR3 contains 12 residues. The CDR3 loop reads CASSLGPSEQYF. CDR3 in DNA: TGTGCCAGCAGCTTAGGGCCCAGCGAGCAGTACTTC.

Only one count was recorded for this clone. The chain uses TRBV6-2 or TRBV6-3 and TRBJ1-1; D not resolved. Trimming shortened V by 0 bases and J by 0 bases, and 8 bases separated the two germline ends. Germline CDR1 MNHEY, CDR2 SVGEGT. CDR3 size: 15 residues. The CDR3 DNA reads TGTGCCAGCAGTTACTCGAGGGATCTGAACACTGAAGCTTTCTTT. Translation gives CASSYSRDLNTEAFF.